The 2 T cell receptor beta chains below were found in one sample sequenced in a study of blood T cells in healthy people across ages. The second PCR ran 7 to 11 cycles with a sample-barcoded 5' primer and J-beta primers. Each CDR3 protein is one row after TCRdb ran MiXCR on the 5' RACE reads. Among approximately 800,000 distinct CDR3 sequences listed, around 25% were seen once. A further study also used this sample, focusing on T cells of mothers and their children.

The sample was blood. The receptors originated from a boy younger than 18 in good health.

This clonotype was observed a handful of times. The chain combines TRBV5-1 with TRBJ2-5; D remains unclear. Gene TRBJ2-7 matches the end of the DNA better, so the J call may be wrong. Germline V gives CDR1 SGHRS, CDR2 YFSETQ. The CDR3 covers 14 residues. The CDR3 loop is CASSFERSSYEQYF. Here the CDR3 DNA reads TGCGCCAGCAGCTTCGAGAGAAGCTCCTACGAGCAGTACTTC.

The chain has TRBV7-3 and TRBJ1-1; D gene ambiguous. Trimming cost V 2 bases and J 1 base, with 23 bases left between them. CDR1 is SGHTA and CDR2 is FQGTGA in the germline V gene. The CDR3 runs 19 residues. CDR3 region: CASSLWVTNVVVQNTEAFF. The CDR3 nucleotides read TGTGCCAGCAGCTTATGGGTGACCAATGTGGTAGTACAGAACACTGAAGCTTTCTTT.